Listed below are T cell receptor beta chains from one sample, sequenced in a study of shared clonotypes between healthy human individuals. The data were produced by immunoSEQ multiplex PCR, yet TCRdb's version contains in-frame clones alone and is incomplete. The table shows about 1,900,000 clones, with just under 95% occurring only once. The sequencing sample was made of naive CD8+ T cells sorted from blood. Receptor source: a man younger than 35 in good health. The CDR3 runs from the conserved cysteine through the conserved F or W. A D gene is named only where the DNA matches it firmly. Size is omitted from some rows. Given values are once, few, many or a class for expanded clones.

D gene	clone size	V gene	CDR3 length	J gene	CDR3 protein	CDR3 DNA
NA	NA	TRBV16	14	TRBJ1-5	CASSLNSGNQPQHF	TGTGCCAGCAGCCTGAACAGCGGCAATCAGCCCCAGCATTTT
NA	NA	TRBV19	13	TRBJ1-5	CASGRQADQPQHF	TGTGCCAGTGGCCGACAGGCGGATCAGCCCCAGCATTTT
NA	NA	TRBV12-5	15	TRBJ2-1	CASGFWRSSYNEQFF	TGTGCTAGTGGTTTTTGGCGGAGCTCCTACAATGAGCAGTTCTTC
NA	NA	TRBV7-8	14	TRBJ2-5	CASSFRRLEETQYF	TGTGCCAGCAGCTTCCGGAGGCTGGAAGAGACCCAGTACTTC
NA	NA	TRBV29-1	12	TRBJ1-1	CSVQFAGTEAFF	TGCAGCGTCCAGTTCGCGGGCACTGAAGCTTTCTTT
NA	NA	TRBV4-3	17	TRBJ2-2	CASSQGVGVPNTGELFF	TGCGCCAGCAGCCAAGGTGTGGGGGTTCCGAACACCGGGGAGCTGTTTTTT
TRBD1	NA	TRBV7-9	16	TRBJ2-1	CASSLTVGQAHNEQFF	TGTGCCAGCAGCTTAACGGTGGGACAGGCGCACAATGAGCAGTTCTTC
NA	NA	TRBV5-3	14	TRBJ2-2	CARNPVKSTGELFF	TGTGCCAGAAACCCGGTAAAGAGTACCGGGGAGCTGTTTTTT
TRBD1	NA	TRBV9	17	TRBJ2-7	CASSAKVGTGTIYEQYF	TGTGCCAGCAGCGCCAAGGTTGGGACAGGGACGATCTACGAGCAGTACTTC
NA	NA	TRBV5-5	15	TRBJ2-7	CASSQPSRGVYEQYF	TGTGCCAGCAGCCAGCCTAGCAGGGGGGTCTACGAGCAGTACTTC
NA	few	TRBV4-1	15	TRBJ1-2	CASSQDPSGRYGYTF	TGCGCCAGCAGCCAAGATCCTTCAGGACGATATGGCTACACCTTC
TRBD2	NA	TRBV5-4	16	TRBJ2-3	CASSLSSGPYTDTQYF	TGTGCCAGCAGCTTGTCTAGCGGGCCCTACACAGATACGCAGTATTTT